The 7 T cell receptor beta chains below all came from one sample that was sequenced in a study of tumor and adjacent non-tumor tissue in lung cancer. No cell sorting was done before RNA was extracted from the tissue. This non-tumor lung sample came from over 3 cm beyond the tumor edge. The library came from three nested PCR rounds adapted from ARM-PCR protocols. TCRdb re-called the multiplex PCR reads through MiXCR, storing one row per CDR3 protein. The data contain 70,000 to 90,000 distinct CDR3 sequences, 80% to 90% of them seen just once; the ten biggest clones take up about half. Sequenced material: distant non-tumor lung tissue. These receptors came from a man aged 60-69 years with non-small cell lung cancer.

For this clonotype: This clone may be a read error of a much larger clone one base away. The chain carries TRBV20-1 and TRBJ2-1; unclear D gene. There are 15 residues in the CDR3. CDR1 is DFQATT and CDR2 is SNEGSKA in the germline V gene (reference sequence). The CDR3 coding sequence is TGCAGTGCTGGAGATCAGCAAAACCCCCATTATGAGCAGTTCTTC. Protein sequence: CSAGDQQNPHYEQFF.

Points on this clonotype: One end of the junction varies from germline; a read error may be responsible. The J gene is TRBJ2-1, the V gene TRBV11-3; 9 nucleotides match TRBD2. The CDR3 contains 17 residues. Germline V gene data show CDR1 as SGHNT and CDR2 as YENEEA. The CDR3 loop reads CAGSLDRIAGVGNEQFF. The DNA for the CDR3 is TGTGCCGGCAGCTTAGATCGAATAGCGGGAGTAGGTAATGAGCAGTTCTTT.

Written as DNA, the CDR3 is TGCGCCTATAAGGGGCCGATTAATGAAAAACTGTTTTTT. Translating it yields CAYKGPINEKLFF. The chain links TRBV5-1 to TRBJ1-4; the D gene is possibly TRBD1 (5 bases). This CDR3 comprises 13 residues. V lost 10 bases, J lost 4 bases, and 14 bases lay in between. Germline loops: CDR1 SGHRS, CDR2 YFSETQ.

The chain combines TRBV5-1 with TRBJ2-1, with no clear D. Germline V gene sequence: CDR1 SGHRS, CDR2 YFSETQ. The CDR3 covers 13 residues. Trimming removed 6 bases from V and 16 bases from J, with 23 bases in between. CDR3 in amino acids: CASIGPEFNDQFF. Here the CDR3 DNA reads TGCGCCAGCATAGGTCCGGAATTCAATGACCAATTCTTC.

Regarding this clonotype: One end of the junction is discordant with germline, which a read error may explain. CDR3 loop: CASSLDPSYSYGQYF. The CDR3 nucleotides read TGTGCCAGTAGTTTGGACCCCTCCTACAGCTACGGGCAGTATTTC. The chain couples TRBV28 to TRBJ2-7; D unclear. Germline values: CDR1 MDHEN, CDR2 SYDVKM. This CDR3 has 15 amino acids.

This clonotype was observed once. Possible read error: a much larger clone is one base away. The J gene is TRBJ2-5, the V gene TRBV11-3; the D is unclear. Germline assignment: CDR1 SGHNT and CDR2 YENEEA. The CDR3 has 14 amino acids. The CDR3 DNA reads TGTGTCAGTCAACCGGTCACGGAAATTGGGGCCCAGTACTTC. Protein: CVSQPVTEIGAQYF. Looking up the rest from reference TRBV11-3 and TRBJ2-5 gives the full variable domain: EAGVVQSPRYKIIEKKQPVAFWCNPISGHNTLYWYLQNLGQGPELLIRYENEEAVDDSQLPKDRFSAERLKGVDSTLKIQPAELGDSAVYLCVSQPVTEIGAQYFGPGTRLLVL.

About this clonotype itself: Here the CDR3 omits its conserved ending phenylalanine or tryptophan, so a read error is the likely source. The rearrangement joins TRBV11-3 to TRBJ2-4, with D perhaps matching TRBD1 or TRBD2 (5 bases each). Germline CDR1 and CDR2: SGHNT and YENEEA. This CDR3 is built from 14 residues. The CDR3 spells CASSPRDPKNVQYL. The CDR3 coding sequence is TGTGCCAGCAGCCCCCGGGACCCCAAAAACGTTCAGTACCTC.